This T cell receptor (beta chain) derives from a study of blood T cell repertoires in COVID-19. Across the study: Some COVID-19 samples were acute and others convalescent; all came from the United States, Italy and Spain. In each case, the material was cDNA or gDNA derived from T cells, B-cell-depleted T cells, or PBMCs.

This clone appeared a few times. The V gene's germline CDR1 is LGHDT and CDR2 YNNKEL (reference sequence). This CDR3 is built from 16 residues. V was clipped by 2 bases and J by 6 bases, with 14 bases between them. Authors' methods: Reference gene primer amplification in the assay estimated nucleated cell counts. The table came from immunoSEQ multiplex PCR; TCRdb's copy has only in-frame clones and leaves some out. V and J calls and clone size are as listed in that table; D and trimming were resolved from the DNA. The data contain tens of thousands of clones, approximately 78% of them singletons. Sequenced input: peripheral blood. The receptor was isolated from a human donor in a cohort sampled during active COVID-19. The chain combines TRBV3-1 (or the pseudogene TRBV3-2) with TRBJ1-6, with D uncertain. CDR3: CASSQREEVVNSPLHF. The CDR3 DNA reads as TGTGCCAGCAGCCAACGGGAGGAGGTGGTTAATTCACCCCTCCACTTT.